This is a list of T cell receptor beta chains from one sample in a study of early T cells in non-severe SARS-CoV-2 infection. TCRdb analysed the 5' RACE reads with MiXCR anew, one entry per CDR3 protein. The data show more than 65,000 distinct CDR3 sequences, over 3.5% seen once. Source: whole blood, taken at baseline. The receptor source for this set is an adult who was a healthcare worker with PCR-confirmed SARS-CoV-2 infection or an uninfected control (not recorded which). The donor label of this sample is uncertain. Each CDR3 is given with its conserved first and last residue. A D gene is named only where the DNA matches it firmly. Size tells how often a clone was seen (once, few, many) or the class of an expanded clone, and some rows leave it out.

CASRRDRGNEQYF	TGTGCCAGCAGACGGGACAGGGGCAACGAGCAGTACTTC	many	TRBD1	TRBV7-6	TRBJ2-7
CASSTLGDTQYF	TGCGCCAGCAGCACCCTAGGGGATACGCAGTATTTT	many	-	TRBV5-1	TRBJ2-3
CASSPGQLNYGYTF	TGTGCCAGCAGCCCGGGACAGCTAAACTATGGCTACACCTTC	many	TRBD1	TRBV7-9	TRBJ1-2
CASSQEWAGGPLKTQYF	TGTGCCAGCAGCCAAGAGTGGGCGGGGGGGCCTCTAAAGACCCAGTACTTC	many	TRBD2	TRBV3-1	TRBJ2-5
CASSYPYEQYF	TGTGCCAGCAGTTACCCCTACGAGCAGTACTTC	many	-	TRBV6-5	TRBJ2-7
CASSQGGGQGSYNEQFF	TGTGCCAGCAGCCAAGGCGGGGGCCAGGGCTCCTACAATGAGCAGTTCTTC	many	-	TRBV4-2	TRBJ2-1
CASSPRLAGVETQYF	TGTGCCAGTAGTCCCCGACTAGCGGGGGTTGAGACCCAGTACTTC	few	TRBD2	TRBV19	TRBJ2-5
CASRLEGGSEQYF	TGTGCCAGCAGGTTGGAGGGGGGCTCCGAGCAGTACTTC	-	-	TRBV28	TRBJ2-7
CASSLEPNRGGDTQYF	TGTGCCAGCAGCTTAGAACCTAATAGGGGTGGAGATACGCAGTATTTT	many	-	TRBV7-9	TRBJ2-3
CASSFRGISNQPQHF	TGTGCCAGCAGCTTCAGGGGAATTAGCAATCAGCCCCAGCATTTT	-	-	TRBV7-2	TRBJ1-5
CASSVQDRGSHEQFF	TGTGCCAGCAGTGTCCAGGACAGGGGATCCCATGAGCAGTTCTTC	-	TRBD1	TRBV6-1	TRBJ2-1
CASLDSYNSPLHF	TGTGCCAGCCTGGACAGCTATAATTCACCCCTCCACTTT	-	-	TRBV2	TRBJ1-6
CASKGGQGAYNEQFF	TGCGCCAGCAAGGGTGGACAGGGGGCTTACAATGAGCAGTTCTTC	few	TRBD1	TRBV10-1	TRBJ2-1
CASSLGTGQYNEQFF	TGTGCCAGCAGTTTGGGGACAGGCCAATACAATGAGCAGTTCTTC	-	TRBD1	TRBV27	TRBJ2-1
CAWEGTGVPYNEQFF	TGTGCCTGGGAAGGGACAGGGGTTCCCTACAATGAGCAGTTCTTC	few	TRBD1	TRBV30	TRBJ2-1
CASSGSGLNTGELFF	TGCGCCAGCAGCGGTAGCGGACTGAACACCGGGGAGCTGTTTTTT	-	-	TRBV4-1	TRBJ2-2
CASSQGLTGSGETETQYF	TGTGCCAGCAGCCAAGGTCTGACAGGGTCGGGGGAGACGGAGACCCAGTACTTC	few	-	TRBV3-1	TRBJ2-5
CASSFKAGDTQYF	TGTGCCAGCAGCTTCAAGGCGGGGGATACGCAGTATTTT	many	-	TRBV7-2	TRBJ2-3
CASSFVNTEAFF	TGTGCCAGCAGCTTCGTGAACACTGAAGCTTTCTTT	-	-	TRBV11-2	TRBJ1-1
CASSWTGRQETQYF	TGTGCCAGCAGCTGGACAGGGCGTCAAGAGACCCAGTACTTC	many	TRBD1	TRBV5-6	TRBJ2-5
CASSLDSYNEQFF	TGTGCCAGCAGCCTAGACAGTTACAATGAGCAGTTCTTC	many	-	TRBV7-2	TRBJ2-1
CASRLRVWGLYNEQFF	TGCGCCAGCAGACTGAGGGTGTGGGGGCTATACAATGAGCAGTTCTTC	few	-	TRBV10-2	TRBJ2-1
CASRQTSGAEQYF	TGTGCCAGCAGACAGACTAGCGGAGCCGAGCAGTACTTC	few	TRBD2	TRBV12-3/TRBV12-4	TRBJ2-7
CASSESERVRTDTQYF	TGTGCCAGCAGTGAATCAGAGCGGGTTAGAACAGATACGCAGTATTTT	many	-	TRBV25-1	TRBJ2-3
CASSTGTGQFEAFF	TGCGCCAGCAGTACCGGGACAGGGCAGTTCGAAGCTTTCTTT	-	TRBD1	TRBV10-1	TRBJ1-1
CASSQAGGGAVETQYF	TGTGCCAGCAGCCAAGCGGGCGGGGGGGCCGTAGAGACCCAGTACTTC	few	TRBD2	TRBV4-2	TRBJ2-5
CSALEGTSSETQYF	TGCAGTGCCCTTGAGGGGACTAGTTCGGAGACCCAGTACTTC	many	TRBD2	TRBV20-1	TRBJ2-5
CASSPFSGSNNYGYTF	TGTGCCAGCAGTCCTTTCTCCGGGTCCAATAACTATGGCTACACCTTC	many	-	TRBV28	TRBJ1-2
CASSPSTGFGEQYF	TGTGCCAGCTCACCATCTACAGGGTTTGGGGAGCAGTACTTC	many	-	TRBV18	TRBJ2-7